This is a list of T cell receptor beta chains from one sample in a study of blood T cell repertoires in COVID-19. Data came from immunoSEQ multiplex PCR; TCRdb stores just in-frame clones and leaves some out. In the table there are 150,000 or so clones, around 83% of which are singletons. The sequencing input was PBMCs or T cells enriched from blood (not recorded which). The receptor set was obtained from a man aged 45-65 years who had recovered from COVID-19. Both conserved end residues are part of each CDR3.

J gene: TRBJ1-2
V gene: TRBV19
CDR3 protein: CASQGFTRYGYTF

J gene: TRBJ2-7
V gene: TRBV9
CDR3 protein: CASSVESGLWDEQYF

J gene: TRBJ1-1
V gene: TRBV4-3
CDR3 protein: CASSPGQGRVLMTEAFF

J gene: TRBJ1-5
V gene: TRBV24-1
CDR3 protein: CATSDKSFRGNQPQHF

J gene: TRBJ1-5
V gene: TRBV19
CDR3 protein: CASSTEDSPNQPQHF

J gene: TRBJ1-5
V gene: TRBV19
CDR3 protein: CASSIDQNQPQHF

J gene: TRBJ2-1
V gene: TRBV6-1
CDR3 protein: CASSEGAGGPHEQFF

J gene: TRBJ2-5
V gene: TRBV19
CDR3 protein: CASSIWTSGEETQYF

J gene: TRBJ1-6
V gene: TRBV5-1
CDR3 protein: CASSLARQIDSPLHF

J gene: TRBJ1-4
V gene: TRBV19
CDR3 protein: CATTGDPATNEKLFF

J gene: TRBJ1-2
V gene: TRBV7-9
CDR3 protein: CASSPMAYGYTF

J gene: TRBJ1-5
V gene: TRBV6-2/TRBV6-3
CDR3 protein: CASSLLNRGGSNQPQHF

J gene: TRBJ1-4
V gene: TRBV7-9
CDR3 protein: CASREQGAREKLFF

J gene: TRBJ1-5
V gene: TRBV27
CDR3 protein: CASRTQGAGNQPQHF

J gene: TRBJ1-2
V gene: TRBV27
CDR3 protein: CASGDRDRYGYTF

J gene: TRBJ1-5
V gene: TRBV28
CDR3 protein: CASSSPRQGGNQPQHF